This T cell receptor beta chain came from a study of blood T cell repertoires in COVID-19. The table came from immunoSEQ multiplex PCR; TCRdb's copy has only in-frame clones and leaves some out. The data contain approximately 300,000 clones, around 86% of them singletons. Germline V lookup: CDR1 SGHTA, CDR2 FQGNSA. CDR3 size: 14 residues. Trimming removed 5 bases from V and 7 bases from J; junction bases left unmatched: 4. The source is a woman aged 18-29 years who had recovered from COVID-19. The specimen sequenced was PBMCs or T cells enriched from blood (not recorded which). The gene calls are TRBV7-2 and TRBJ2-1; 11 nucleotides align to TRBD1. This CDR3 is CASSGTGGGNEQFF. The CDR3 nucleotides read TGTGCCAGCAGCGGGACAGGGGGTGGAAATGAGCAGTTCTTC.